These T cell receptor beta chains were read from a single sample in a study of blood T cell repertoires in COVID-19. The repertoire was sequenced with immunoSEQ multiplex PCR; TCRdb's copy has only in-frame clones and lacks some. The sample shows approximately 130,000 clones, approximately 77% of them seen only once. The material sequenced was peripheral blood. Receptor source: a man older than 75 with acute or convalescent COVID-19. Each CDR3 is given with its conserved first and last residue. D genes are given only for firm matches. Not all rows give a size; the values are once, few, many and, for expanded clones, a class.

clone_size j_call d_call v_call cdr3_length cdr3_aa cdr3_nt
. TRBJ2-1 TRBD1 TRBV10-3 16 CAARGDRGVAYNEQFF TGTGCCGCGAGGGGGGACAGGGGAGTGGCGTACAATGAGCAGTTCTTC
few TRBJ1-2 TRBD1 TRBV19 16 CASSIVGTALPYGYTF TGTGCCAGTAGTATAGTGGGGACAGCCCTCCCCTATGGCTACACCTTC
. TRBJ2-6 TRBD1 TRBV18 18 CASSPLGGASSGANVLTF TGTGCCAGCTCACCGCTAGGGGGCGCTTCATCTGGGGCCAACGTCCTGACTTTC
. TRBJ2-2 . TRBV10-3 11 CATRGTGELFF TGTGCCACTCGGGGGACCGGGGAGCTGTTTTTT
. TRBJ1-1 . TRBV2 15 CASSEDSALSGEAFF TGTGCCAGCAGTGAAGATTCTGCTCTTTCAGGAGAAGCTTTCTTT
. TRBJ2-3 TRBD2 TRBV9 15 CASSVEASGVHTQYF TGTGCCAGCAGCGTAGAGGCTAGCGGGGTACATACGCAGTATTTT
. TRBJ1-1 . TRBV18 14 CASSPQSMNTEAFF TGTGCCAGCTCACCACAGAGCATGAACACTGAAGCTTTCTTT
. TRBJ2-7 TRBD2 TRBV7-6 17 CASSQTVQAGGAYEQYF TGTGCCAGCAGCCAAACCGTCCAGGCGGGGGGAGCCTACGAGCAGTACTTC
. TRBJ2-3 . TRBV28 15 CASSVTGGGTDTQYF TGTGCCAGCAGTGTAACAGGCGGGGGCACAGATACGCAGTATTTT
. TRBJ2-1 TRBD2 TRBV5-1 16 CASSQGTSGGIDEQFF TGCGCCAGCAGCCAAGGGACTAGCGGGGGGATAGATGAGCAGTTCTTC
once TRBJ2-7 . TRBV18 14 CASSSRPGPGEQYF TGTGCCAGCTCATCCAGACCGGGTCCGGGGGAGCAGTACTTC
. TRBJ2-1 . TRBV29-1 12 CSGLISYNEQFF TGCAGCGGACTTATTTCCTACAATGAGCAGTTCTTC
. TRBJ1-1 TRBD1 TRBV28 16 CASSSTGASQNTEAFF TGTGCCAGCAGTTCAACAGGGGCCTCACAGAACACTGAAGCTTTCTTT
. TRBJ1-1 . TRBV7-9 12 CASNLGGTEAFF TGTGCCAGCAACCTGGGGGGGACTGAAGCTTTCTTT
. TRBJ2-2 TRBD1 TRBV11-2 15 CASRMTGGLTGELFF TGTGCCAGCAGGATGACAGGGGGTCTTACCGGGGAGCTGTTTTTT
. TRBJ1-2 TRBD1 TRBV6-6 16 CASRISGTGGTYGYTF TGTGCCAGCAGGATCTCCGGGACAGGGGGGACGTATGGCTACACCTTC
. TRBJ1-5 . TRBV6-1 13 CASSERSNQPQHF TGTGCCAGCAGTGAACGTAGCAATCAGCCCCAGCATTTT
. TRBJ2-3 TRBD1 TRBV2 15 CASSEDRGSGDTQYF TGTGCCAGCAGTGAAGACAGGGGTTCAGGAGATACGCAGTATTTT
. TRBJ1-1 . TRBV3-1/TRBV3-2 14 CASSREFMNTEAFF TGTGCCAGCAGCCGCGAATTCATGAACACTGAAGCTTTCTTT
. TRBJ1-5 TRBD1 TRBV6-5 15 CASSPGTAHNQPQHF TGTGCCAGCAGCCCCGGGACAGCCCACAATCAGCCCCAGCATTTT
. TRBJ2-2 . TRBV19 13 CASSIGRAGELFF TGTGCCAGTAGTATAGGACGGGCCGGGGAGCTGTTTTTT
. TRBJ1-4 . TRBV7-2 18 CASSLVGVRRGANEKLFF TGTGCCAGCAGCTTAGTGGGGGTTAGGAGGGGCGCAAATGAAAAACTGTTTTTT
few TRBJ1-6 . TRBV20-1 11 CSARQGGPLHF TGCAGTGCTAGGCAGGGAGGGCCCCTCCACTTT
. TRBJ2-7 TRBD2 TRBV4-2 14 CASSRGAGAYEQYF TGTGCCAGCAGCCGGGGAGCGGGGGCTTACGAGCAGTACTTC
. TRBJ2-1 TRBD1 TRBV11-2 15 CASSLRDRVNNEQFF TGTGCCAGCAGCCTCCGGGACAGGGTAAACAATGAGCAGTTCTTC
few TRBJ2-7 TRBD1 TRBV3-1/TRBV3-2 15 CASSRTDRVSYEQYF TGTGCCAGCAGCCGAACGGACAGGGTCTCCTACGAGCAGTACTTC
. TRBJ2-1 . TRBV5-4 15 CASSLASSVYNEQFF TGTGCCAGCAGCTTGGCGTCTAGTGTTTACAATGAGCAGTTCTTC
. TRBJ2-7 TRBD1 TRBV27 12 CASRGDSYEQYF TGTGCCAGCAGGGGGGACAGCTACGAGCAGTACTTC
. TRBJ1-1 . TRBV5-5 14 CASSLGTVNTEAFF TGTGCCAGCAGCTTAGGGACTGTGAACACTGAAGCTTTCTTT
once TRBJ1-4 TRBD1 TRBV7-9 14 CASSLGQGEEKLFF TGTGCCAGCAGCTTAGGGCAGGGGGAGGAAAAACTGTTTTTT
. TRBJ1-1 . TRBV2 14 CASSEARVNTEAFF TGTGCCAGCAGTGAAGCACGGGTGAACACTGAAGCTTTCTTT
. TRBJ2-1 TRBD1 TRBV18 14 CASQRDRAYNEQFF TGTGCCAGCCAGAGGGACAGGGCCTACAATGAGCAGTTCTTC
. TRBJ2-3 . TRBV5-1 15 CASSFGDISTDTQYF TGCGCCAGCAGCTTTGGTGACATCAGCACAGATACGCAGTATTTT
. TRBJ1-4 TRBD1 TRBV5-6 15 CASSGWTGANEKLFF TGTGCCAGCAGCGGATGGACAGGAGCTAATGAAAAACTGTTTTTT
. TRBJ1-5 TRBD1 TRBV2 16 CASSIQGQGGNQPQHF TGTGCCAGCAGCATTCAGGGACAGGGGGGTAATCAGCCCCAGCATTTT
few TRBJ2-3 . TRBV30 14 CAWSEGGNTDTQYF TGTGCCTGGAGTGAAGGAGGGAACACAGATACGCAGTATTTT
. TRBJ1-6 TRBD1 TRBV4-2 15 CASSQGQGDNSPLHF TGTGCCAGCAGCCAGGGACAGGGGGATAATTCACCCCTCCACTTT
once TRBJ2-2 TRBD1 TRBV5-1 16 CASSKQTGLDTGELFF TGCGCCAGCAGCAAACAGACAGGGCTTGACACCGGGGAGCTGTTTTTT
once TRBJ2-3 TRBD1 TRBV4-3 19 CASSQEFPPGQRITDTQYF TGCGCCAGCAGCCAAGAGTTCCCCCCGGGACAGAGGATAACAGATACGCAGTATTTT
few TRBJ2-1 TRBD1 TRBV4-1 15 CASRLGQAPYNEQFF TGCGCCAGCAGGCTCGGACAGGCCCCCTACAATGAGCAGTTCTTC
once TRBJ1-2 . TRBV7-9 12 CASSLNGNGYTF TGTGCCAGCAGCTTAAACGGGAATGGCTACACCTTC
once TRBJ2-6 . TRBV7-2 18 CASSSLGATITGANVLTF TGTGCCAGCAGCTCCCTCGGAGCCACCATCACTGGGGCCAACGTCCTGACTTTC
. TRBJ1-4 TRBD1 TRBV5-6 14 CASSLRTGNEKLFF TGTGCCAGCAGCCTCCGGACAGGGAATGAAAAACTGTTTTTT
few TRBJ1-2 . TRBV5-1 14 CASSLELIRGGYTF TGCGCCAGCAGCTTGGAACTGATCCGAGGTGGCTACACCTTC
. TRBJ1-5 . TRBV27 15 CASSLSGGAFETQHF TGTGCCAGCAGTTTATCGGGGGGGGCCTTCGAGACCCAGCATTTT
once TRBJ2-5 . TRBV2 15 CASSGTGSYQETQYF TGTGCCAGCAGTGGAACAGGGAGCTACCAAGAGACCCAGTACTTC
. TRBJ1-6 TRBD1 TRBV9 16 CASSPQTGGSGSPLHF TGTGCCAGCAGCCCCCAGACAGGGGGCTCGGGGTCACCCCTCCACTTT
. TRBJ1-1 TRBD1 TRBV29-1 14 CSVEGTGLGTEAFF TGCAGCGTTGAAGGGACAGGGTTGGGCACTGAAGCTTTCTTT
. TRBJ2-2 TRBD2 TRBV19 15 CASTTGLAGTGELFF TGTGCCAGTACCACGGGACTAGCGGGGACCGGGGAGCTGTTTTTT
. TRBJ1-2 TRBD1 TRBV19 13 CASRGQGRYGYTF TGTGCCAGTAGAGGACAGGGCAGGTATGGCTACACCTTC
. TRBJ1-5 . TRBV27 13 CASSLTRDQPQHF TGTGCCAGCAGTTTAACTCGGGATCAGCCCCAGCATTTT
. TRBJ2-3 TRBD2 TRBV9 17 CASSVGTSGGVGDTQYF TGTGCCAGCAGCGTAGGGACTAGCGGGGGTGTAGGAGATACGCAGTATTTT
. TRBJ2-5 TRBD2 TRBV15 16 CATSRAFTGTSGGQYF TGTGCCACCAGCAGAGCCTTCACCGGGACTAGCGGTGGCCAGTACTTC
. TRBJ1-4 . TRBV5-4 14 CASSLGGGDEKLFF TGTGCCAGCAGCTTGGGGGGGGGTGATGAAAAACTGTTTTTT
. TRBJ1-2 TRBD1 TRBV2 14 CASKQGAEGYGYTF TGTGCCAGCAAACAGGGGGCGGAGGGCTATGGCTACACCTTC
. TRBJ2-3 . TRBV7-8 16 CASSLRGGSVTDTQYF TGTGCCAGCAGCCTAAGGGGGGGCTCGGTAACAGATACGCAGTATTTT
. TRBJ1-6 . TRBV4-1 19 CASSQEGGGGLSYNSPLHF TGCGCCAGCAGCCAAGAAGGGGGTGGCGGGCTGTCCTATAATTCACCCCTCCACTTT
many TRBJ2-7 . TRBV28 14 CASSLWGQSYEQYF TGTGCCAGCAGTTTGTGGGGGCAGTCCTACGAGCAGTACTTC